This TCR beta chain was found in a study of cytomegalovirus exposure and HLA in healthy donors. Study overall: The 120 validation repertoires, a later analysis reported, used the same platform as the approximately 730 repertoires from the first cohort. General study findings and limits: The TCR clusters that emerged in the first cohort tended, a later analysis found, to co-occur in the 120 or so validation repertoires. Rarity characterized most TCR sequences, yet some public TCRs appeared in many donors. There were under 200 TCR beta chains listed as cytomegalovirus-associated.

Using immunoSEQ multiplex PCR, the repertoire was profiled, and TCRdb retains in-frame clones only, with some absent. The data contain about 160,000 clones, roughly 80% of them singletons. In this sample, this clone turned up a few times. Its antigen is unknown. The germline V gene has CDR1 MNHEY and CDR2 SVGAGI. V lost 4 bases to trimming and J lost 16 bases; unmatched junction nucleotides: 6. The CDR3 is made up of 11 amino acids. This sequence was found in a man aged 25-40 years in good health and CMV-seropositive. The sample consisted of PBMCs. The rearrangement joins TRBV6-5 to TRBJ1-3, with TRBD1 matching 8 bases. DNA of the CDR3: TGTGCCAGCAGTTGGACAGGGAATATTTATTTT. It codes for CASSWTGNIYF.